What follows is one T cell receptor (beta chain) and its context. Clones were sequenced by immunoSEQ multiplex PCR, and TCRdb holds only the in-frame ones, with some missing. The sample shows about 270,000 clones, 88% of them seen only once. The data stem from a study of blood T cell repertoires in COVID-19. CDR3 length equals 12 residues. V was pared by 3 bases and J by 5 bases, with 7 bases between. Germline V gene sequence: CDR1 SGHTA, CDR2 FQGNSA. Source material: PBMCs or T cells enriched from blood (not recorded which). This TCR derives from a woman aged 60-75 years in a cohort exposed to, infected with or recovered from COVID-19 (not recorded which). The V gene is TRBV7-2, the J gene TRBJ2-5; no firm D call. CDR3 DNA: TGTGCCAGCAGCTTTGAACGGGAGACCCAGTACTTC. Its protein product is CASSFERETQYF.